Listed here are 3 T cell receptor beta chains from one sample, sequenced in a study of blood T cell repertoires in COVID-19. Sequencing used immunoSEQ multiplex PCR; TCRdb keeps in-frame clones, though not all of them. The table lists 220,000 or so clones, about four fifths of them singletons. Material: PBMCs or T cells enriched from blood (not recorded which). The receptors stem from a woman aged 55 to 70 who had recovered from COVID-19.

This chain connects TRBV6-5 to TRBJ1-1; 7 bases map to TRBD1. The CDR3 runs 14 residues. Germline V gives CDR1 MNHEY, CDR2 SVGAGI. J gave up 0 bases and V 7 bases, and 5 bases lay outside the gene matches. The CDR3 loop is CASMLGTVNTEAFF. CDR3 DNA sequence: TGTGCCAGCATGCTCGGGACAGTGAACACTGAAGCTTTCTTT.

This clone was recorded a few times. This chain links TRBV5-4 with TRBJ1-5, with D uncertain. Germline V CDR1 and CDR2: SGHNT, YYREEE (reference sequence). The V gene lost 2 bases and the J gene lost 0 bases, with 6 bases spanning the gap. The CDR3 is made up of 14 amino acids. CDR3 nucleotide sequence: TGTGCCAGCAGCTTATATAGTAGCAATCAGCCCCAGCATTTT. It is translated as CASSLYSSNQPQHF.

J is TRBJ1-2 and V is TRBV3-1 (or the pseudogene TRBV3-2); weak D call: TRBD1 (6 bases). The V end was cut by 4 bases, the J end by 2 bases, with 11 bases between. The length of the CDR3 is 14 residues. Germline CDR1 LGHDT, CDR2 YNNKEL (reference sequence). CDR3 nucleotide sequence: TGTGCCAGCAGCCTTACAGGGCCGAACTATGGCTACACCTTC. It is translated as CASSLTGPNYGYTF.